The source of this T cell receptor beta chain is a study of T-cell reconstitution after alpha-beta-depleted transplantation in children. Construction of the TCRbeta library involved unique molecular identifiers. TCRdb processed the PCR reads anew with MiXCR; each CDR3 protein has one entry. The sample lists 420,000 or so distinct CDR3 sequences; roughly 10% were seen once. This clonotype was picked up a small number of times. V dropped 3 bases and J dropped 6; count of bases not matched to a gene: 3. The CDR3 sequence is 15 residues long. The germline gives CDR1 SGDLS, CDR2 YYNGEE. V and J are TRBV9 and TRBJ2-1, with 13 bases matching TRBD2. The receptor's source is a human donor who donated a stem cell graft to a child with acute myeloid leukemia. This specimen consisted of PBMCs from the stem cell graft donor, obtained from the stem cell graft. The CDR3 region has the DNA TGTGCCAGCAGCGGACTAGCGGGGGGTGGCAATGAGCAGTTCTTC. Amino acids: CASSGLAGGGNEQFF.